The rows below give T cell receptor beta chains drawn from one sample of a study of OX40 agonist ivuxolimab in advanced cancers. Some clones are missing from TCRdb's copy, which holds only in-frame ones; the method was immunoSEQ multiplex PCR. The sample contains roughly 100,000 clones, 87% of which appear only once. Material: CD4+ or CD8+ T cells sorted from blood, obtained in a trial of the OX40 agonist ivuxolimab. All receptors derive from an adult with an advanced solid tumor such as melanoma, head and neck, liver or kidney cancer. Both conserved end residues are part of each CDR3. A D gene is named only where the DNA matches it firmly. Clone size appears in some rows only: once, few, many, or a class for an expanded clone.

NA	TRBV18	TRBJ1-4	TRBD1	TGTGCCAGCTCAACCACAGGGGCTAATGAAAAACTGTTTTTT	CASSTTGANEKLFF
NA	TRBV10-3	TRBJ2-7	TRBD1	TGTGCCATCAGTGAGGTTCTACCGGGACAGGGGGCGTACGAGCAGTACTTC	CAISEVLPGQGAYEQYF
NA	TRBV6-5	TRBJ2-7	TRBD2	TGTGCCAGCAGCCAGCAGGCGGGGGATTACGAGCAGTACTTC	CASSQQAGDYEQYF
once	TRBV9	TRBJ2-1	TRBD2	TGTGCCAGCAGCGTAGCTGGAGCGGGAGCACTCGAGCAGTTCTTC	CASSVAGAGALEQFF
NA	TRBV5-6	TRBJ1-1	NA	TGTGCCAGCAGCTTGGGACAGACGAACACTGAAGCTTTCTTT	CASSLGQTNTEAFF
NA	TRBV2	TRBJ1-6	TRBD1	TGTGCCAGCGGGAGGACAGGACTTCGATATAATTCACCCCTCCACTTT	CASGRTGLRYNSPLHF
NA	TRBV19	TRBJ2-3	NA	TGTGCCAGTAGTGAGGGGGCAGATACGCAGTATTTT	CASSEGADTQYF
NA	TRBV6-1	TRBJ1-4	NA	TGTGCCAGCTCTTTAGGGTTGGACCCCCGGGAATTT	CASSLGLDPREF
once	TRBV5-1	TRBJ2-7	NA	TGCGCCAGCAGCAGTAGCGGACCCCTGAGGGAGCAGTACTTC	CASSSSGPLREQYF
NA	TRBV7-2	TRBJ2-3	TRBD2	TGTGCCAGCAGCTTAAGGGCGGCGGCGGGAGGCCGGGCAGATACGCAGTATTTT	CASSLRAAAGGRADTQYF
NA	TRBV27	TRBJ1-3	TRBD1	TGTGCCAGCAGTTTACGGACAGGGATCTCTGGAAACACCATATATTTT	CASSLRTGISGNTIYF
NA	TRBV19	TRBJ1-3	NA	TGTGCCAGTAGTATGGAGGGGCGAAGAAACACCATATATTTT	CASSMEGRRNTIYF
NA	TRBV25-1	TRBJ2-3	NA	TGTGCCAGCAGTGAGTATTCGGGCCCAGATACGCAGTATTTT	CASSEYSGPDTQYF
once	TRBV18	TRBJ2-4	NA	TGTGCCACCCAAGGGGGGGGGCAGAAAAACATTCAGTACTTC	CATQGGGQKNIQYF
NA	TRBV6-6	TRBJ2-1	TRBD2	TGTGCCAGCAGCTTAGCGGGGGGGCCTTACAATGAGCAGTTCTTC	CASSLAGGPYNEQFF
few	TRBV7-2	TRBJ2-5	NA	TGTGCCAGCAGCCTAAGGGGGGGCGGGGCCGGTGAGACCCAGTACTTC	CASSLRGGGAGETQYF
NA	TRBV11-2	TRBJ2-1	TRBD2	TGTGCCAGCAGTTCGACTAGCTCCAGTGAGCAGTTCTTC	CASSSTSSSEQFF
NA	TRBV5-1	TRBJ2-5	TRBD1	TGCGCCAGCAGCTGGGGGACAGAGCAAGAGACCCAGTACTTC	CASSWGTEQETQYF
NA	TRBV4-1	TRBJ2-3	TRBD2	TGCGCCAGCAGTCGTACTAGCGGGAGTGGCACAGATACGCAGTATTTT	CASSRTSGSGTDTQYF
NA	TRBV2	TRBJ2-5	NA	TGTGCCAGCAGTGGTGTAGGTTCGGCAGAGACCCAGTACTTC	CASSGVGSAETQYF
NA	TRBV7-2	TRBJ2-2	NA	TGTGCCAGCAGCTTAGTTGAGGGGTTCGGGGAGCTGTTTTTT	CASSLVEGFGELFF
NA	TRBV19	TRBJ1-5	TRBD1	TGTGCCACGACGGCGTGGGACAGGGGTCCTTCCCACAATCAGCCCCAGCATTTT	CATTAWDRGPSHNQPQHF
NA	TRBV6-6	TRBJ2-1	TRBD1	TGTGCCAGCTTTTCGACAGGGGCCTTTTCTTCTGAGCAGTTCTTC	CASFSTGAFSSEQFF
NA	TRBV5-1	TRBJ2-7	NA	TGCGCCAGCAGCTTGGGCCTAGCTATTTACGAGCAGTACTTC	CASSLGLAIYEQYF
once	TRBV30	TRBJ2-2	NA	TGTGCCTGGAGTGTACTCGGGGAGCTGTTTTTT	CAWSVLGELFF
NA	TRBV7-2	TRBJ2-2	TRBD2	TGTGCCAGCAGCTTGAAGACTAGCGGGAGGACCACCGGGGAGCTGTTTTTT	CASSLKTSGRTTGELFF
NA	TRBV30	TRBJ2-2	TRBD1	TGTGCCTGGAACAGGGGGCCGAACACCGGGGAGCTGTTTTTT	CAWNRGPNTGELFF
NA	TRBV6-6	TRBJ1-1	NA	TGTGCCAGCAGTAGGGCAAATGAGGGTAACACTGAAGCTTTCTTT	CASSRANEGNTEAFF
once	TRBV15	TRBJ1-2	TRBD1	TGTGCCACCAGCAGTCGTGCAGGGGGCTCTTACTATGGCTACACCTTC	CATSSRAGGSYYGYTF
NA	TRBV14	TRBJ2-2	TRBD2	TGTGCCAGCAGCCAAGACAGACTAGCGGGAGTGCCCACCGGGGAGCTGTTTTTT	CASSQDRLAGVPTGELFF
few	TRBV10-1	TRBJ1-1	TRBD1	TGCGCCAGCAGCACCGGGACAGGGAGAACTGAAGCTTTCTTT	CASSTGTGRTEAFF